This paragraph reports one T cell receptor beta chain. Germline CDR1 SGHRS, CDR2 YFSETQ. Trimming pared 2 bases from V and 3 bases from J, leaving 15 bases between. This CDR3 comprises 16 residues. This sample was included in a study of blood T cell repertoires in COVID-19. In the study overall: Samples representing acute and convalescent COVID-19 were sourced from the United States, Italy and Spain. In each case, the material was cDNA or gDNA derived from T cells, B-cell-depleted T cells, or PBMCs.

Original data processing: Researchers report that nucleated cell counts were estimated from reference gene primer amplification. The method was immunoSEQ multiplex PCR; TCRdb's version includes in-frame clones alone and lacks a portion of them. V and J calls and clone size are given by that table; D and trimming were obtained from the DNA. Here the sample spans tens of thousands of clones, more than 70% being singletons. The sample consisted of peripheral blood. The receptor's source is a man aged 45 to 65 with acute or convalescent COVID-19. The V and J genes are TRBV5-1 and TRBJ2-1, with D perhaps matching TRBD2 (6 bases). The CDR3 DNA is TGCGCCAGCAGCTTATCCTTTAGCGGTGTCTACAATGAGCAGTTCTTC. Its protein product is CASSLSFSGVYNEQFF.